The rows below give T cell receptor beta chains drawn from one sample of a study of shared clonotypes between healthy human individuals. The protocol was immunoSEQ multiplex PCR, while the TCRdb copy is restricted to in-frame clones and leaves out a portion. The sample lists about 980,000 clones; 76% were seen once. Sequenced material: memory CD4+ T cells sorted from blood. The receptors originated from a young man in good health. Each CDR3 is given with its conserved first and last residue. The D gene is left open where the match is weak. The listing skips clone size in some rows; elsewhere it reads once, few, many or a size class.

TGTGCCAGCAGCTTAGGGGGGTCTATTAGTATCACTGAAGCTTTCTTT	CASSLGGSISITEAFF	NA	TRBV7-2	TRBJ1-1	NA
TGTGCCAGCAGTTTAGGGGCCGGCGCCTACGAGCAGTACTTC	CASSLGAGAYEQYF	NA	TRBV28	TRBJ2-7	NA
TGTGCCAGCAGCCCCGGGGGGCAAGCTTTCTTT	CASSPGGQAFF	few	TRBV7-8	TRBJ1-1	NA
TGTGCCAGCTCCCGAGATTCAACTAATGAAAAACTGTTTTTT	CASSRDSTNEKLFF	once	TRBV18	TRBJ1-4	NA
TGTGCCAGCAGCCCTGGCCTTAGCAATCAGCCCCAGCATTTT	CASSPGLSNQPQHF	NA	TRBV7-2	TRBJ1-5	NA
TGTGCCAGCTCATCGAATTACGAGCAGTACTTC	CASSSNYEQYF	NA	TRBV18	TRBJ2-7	NA
TGTGCCAGCAGTTACCGGACCCCCGGGGAGCCACCCCTCCACTTT	CASSYRTPGEPPLHF	NA	TRBV6-7	TRBJ1-6	NA
TGTGCCAGCGGGACAGACGTAACCTACGAGCAGTACTTC	CASGTDVTYEQYF	few	TRBV2	TRBJ2-7	TRBD1
TGTGCCAGCACCACCTTATGGGGACAGGGGGCCTACGAGCAGTACTTC	CASTTLWGQGAYEQYF	NA	TRBV27	TRBJ2-7	TRBD1
TGTGCCAGTAGTATAGGAGGGCGGGATTCACCCCTCCACTTT	CASSIGGRDSPLHF	NA	TRBV19	TRBJ1-6	NA
TGCGCCAGCAGCTCCAGGACAGTCAATGAGCAGTTCTTC	CASSSRTVNEQFF	NA	TRBV5-1	TRBJ2-1	NA
TGCGCCAGCAGTGAGTCGATTGGGGCTCAGGGAGGTAATTCACCCCTCCACTTT	CASSESIGAQGGNSPLHF	NA	TRBV10-2	TRBJ1-6	NA
TGCGCCAGCAGCGCGGACAGCCACAATGAGCAGTTCTTC	CASSADSHNEQFF	NA	TRBV5-1	TRBJ2-1	NA
TGTGCCAGCGGGAATTCCGGGGGGGCACATCAGCCCCAGCATTTT	CASGNSGGAHQPQHF	NA	TRBV6-6	TRBJ1-5	NA
TGTGCCAGCAGCTGGAGCGGGGGCGGAACTGGGGCCAACGTCCTGACTTTC	CASSWSGGGTGANVLTF	NA	TRBV5-6	TRBJ2-6	TRBD2
TGTGCCAGCAATTCACCAGGGGGCAAAAAGACCCAGTACTTC	CASNSPGGKKTQYF	NA	TRBV6-5	TRBJ2-5	TRBD1
TGCGCCAGCAGCCCCGACGGGACCAATTATGGCTACACCTTC	CASSPDGTNYGYTF	NA	TRBV5-1	TRBJ1-2	NA
TGTGCCAGCAGCTCACGCCGATTAGGGAACACCGGGGAGCTGTTTTTT	CASSSRRLGNTGELFF	NA	TRBV7-2	TRBJ2-2	NA
TGTGCCAGCAGTACAGGGGATTATGGCTACACCTTC	CASSTGDYGYTF	few	TRBV6-5	TRBJ1-2	TRBD1
TGTGCCAGCAGTTTAACAGGACCTAAAGAAAAACTGTTTTTT	CASSLTGPKEKLFF	NA	TRBV28	TRBJ1-4	NA
TGTGCCAGCAACCGGGGGGGGCTGGCCTATGGCTACACCTTC	CASNRGGLAYGYTF	NA	TRBV13	TRBJ1-2	NA
TGTGCCAGCGAGCGGGATAGGGGCTACAATGAGCAGTTCTTC	CASERDRGYNEQFF	NA	TRBV2	TRBJ2-1	TRBD2
TGTGCCAGCAGCCCGGACGGATCAACTAATGAAAAACTGTTTTTT	CASSPDGSTNEKLFF	NA	TRBV5-8	TRBJ1-4	NA
TGCGCCAGCAGCATTGCTGACACTGGGGCCAACGTCCTGACTTTC	CASSIADTGANVLTF	NA	TRBV4-3	TRBJ2-6	NA
TGTGCCAGCAGCTTAGACCACGAGCAGTACTTC	CASSLDHEQYF	NA	TRBV11-2	TRBJ2-7	NA
TGTGCCAGCAGCTTACGGCGGGAGACGGATGAGCAGTTCTTC	CASSLRRETDEQFF	NA	TRBV7-2	TRBJ2-1	TRBD2
TGCGCCAGCAGCCAAGGTGGAGCTAACTATGGCTACACCTTC	CASSQGGANYGYTF	NA	TRBV4-1	TRBJ1-2	NA
TGTGCCAGCAGCTTAGGGCTTAGAATATCACTTCCCGGGGAGCTGTTTTTT	CASSLGLRISLPGELFF	NA	TRBV13	TRBJ2-2	NA
TGTGCCAGTATCTTACCGGGAGATACGCAGTATTTT	CASILPGDTQYF	once	TRBV6-1	TRBJ2-3	NA
TGTGCCTGGAGTGTAGAACAGGCGCATCAGCCCCAGCATTTT	CAWSVEQAHQPQHF	few	TRBV30	TRBJ1-5	NA
TGCGCCAGCAGCGGAGGGGACAGGGGGAATTCACCCCTCCACTTT	CASSGGDRGNSPLHF	NA	TRBV5-1	TRBJ1-6	TRBD1
TGTGCCACCAGCAGAGAAGGACAAGAGACCCAGTACTTC	CATSREGQETQYF	NA	TRBV15	TRBJ2-5	NA
TGCGCCAGCAGCTCAGCGGGAGCGACCACAGATACGCAGTATTTT	CASSSAGATTDTQYF	few	TRBV5-1	TRBJ2-3	TRBD2
TGTGCCAGCAGTGACTTCGACGAGCAGTACTTC	CASSDFDEQYF	NA	TRBV6-1	TRBJ2-7	NA
TGTGCCAGTAGTAGATGGGACAGGGGGACCGGGACTAGCGGGGATCGCTCCTACAATGAGCAGTTCTTC	CASSRWDRGTGTSGDRSYNEQFF	NA	TRBV19	TRBJ2-1	TRBD2
TGCGCCAGCAGCCAAGATACAGGGTTGTGGGAAAAACTGTTTTTT	CASSQDTGLWEKLFF	NA	TRBV4-1	TRBJ1-4	NA
TGTGCCAGCAGCTTGGCGGGAGTGCCCTCCTACGAGCAGTACTTC	CASSLAGVPSYEQYF	NA	TRBV5-8	TRBJ2-7	NA
TGCGCCAGCAGCGCGAATAGCGGGAGGGTCCACGAGCAGTACTTC	CASSANSGRVHEQYF	few	TRBV5-1	TRBJ2-7	TRBD2
TGCGCCAGCAGTGAGAGGGGCCCCGTCTATAATTCACCCCTCCACTTT	CASSERGPVYNSPLHF	NA	TRBV10-2	TRBJ1-6	NA
TGTGCCAGCACCATAGGAGGGGCAGTTGGTAGTTCACCCCTCCACTTT	CASTIGGAVGSSPLHF	NA	TRBV6-6	TRBJ1-6	NA
TGTGCCAGCAGTGTTTCTTTGACTAGCGGGCTTAGCACAGATACGCAGTATTTT	CASSVSLTSGLSTDTQYF	NA	TRBV6-1	TRBJ2-3	TRBD2
TGTGCCAGCAGTAATCAGGGGGCCTTGGGGCAGCCCCAGCATTTT	CASSNQGALGQPQHF	NA	TRBV6-1	TRBJ1-5	TRBD1
TGTGCCATGAACAGGGGGTTAGCAACTAATGAAAAACTGTTTTTT	CAMNRGLATNEKLFF	NA	TRBV30	TRBJ1-4	TRBD1
TGTGCCAGTAGTCGTACAGGGACTAACACTGAAGCTTTCTTT	CASSRTGTNTEAFF	few	TRBV19	TRBJ1-1	NA